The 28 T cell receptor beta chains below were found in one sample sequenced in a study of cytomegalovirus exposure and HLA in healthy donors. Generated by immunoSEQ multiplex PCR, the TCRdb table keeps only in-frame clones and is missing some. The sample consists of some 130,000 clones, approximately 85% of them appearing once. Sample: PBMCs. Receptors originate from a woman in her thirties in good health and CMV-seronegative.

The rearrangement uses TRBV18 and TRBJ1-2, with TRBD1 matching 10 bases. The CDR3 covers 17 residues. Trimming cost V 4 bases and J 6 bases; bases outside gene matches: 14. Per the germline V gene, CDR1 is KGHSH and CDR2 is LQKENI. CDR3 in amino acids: CASSLAGTGVSWDGYTF. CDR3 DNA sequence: TGTGCCAGCTCACTAGCCGGGACAGGGGTTTCTTGGGATGGCTACACCTTC.

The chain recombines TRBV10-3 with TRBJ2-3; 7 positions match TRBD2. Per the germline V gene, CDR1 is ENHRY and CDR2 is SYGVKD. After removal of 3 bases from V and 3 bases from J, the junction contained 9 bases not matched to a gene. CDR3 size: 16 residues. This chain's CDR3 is CAISEPGLGRTDTQYF. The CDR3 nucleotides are TGTGCCATCAGTGAACCTGGACTAGGTAGGACAGATACGCAGTATTTT.

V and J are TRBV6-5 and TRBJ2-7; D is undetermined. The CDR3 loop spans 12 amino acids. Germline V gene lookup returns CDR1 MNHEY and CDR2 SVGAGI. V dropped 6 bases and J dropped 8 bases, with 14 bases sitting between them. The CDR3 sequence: CASSPVIAKQYF. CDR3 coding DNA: TGTGCCAGCAGCCCGGTTATTGCGAAGCAGTACTTC.

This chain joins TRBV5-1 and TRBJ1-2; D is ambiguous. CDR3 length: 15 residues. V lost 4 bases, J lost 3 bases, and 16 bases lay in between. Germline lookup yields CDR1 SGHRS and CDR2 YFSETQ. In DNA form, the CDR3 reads TGCGCCAGCAGCCCAGGAGGGAGCTTCCACTATGGCTACACCTTC. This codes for CASSPGGSFHYGYTF.

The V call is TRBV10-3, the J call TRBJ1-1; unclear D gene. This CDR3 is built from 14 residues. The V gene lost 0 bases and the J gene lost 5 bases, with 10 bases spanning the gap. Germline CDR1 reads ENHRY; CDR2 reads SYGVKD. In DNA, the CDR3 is TGTGCCATCAGTGAGTCGACTTCATCTACTGAAGCTTTCTTT. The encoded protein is CAISESTSSTEAFF.

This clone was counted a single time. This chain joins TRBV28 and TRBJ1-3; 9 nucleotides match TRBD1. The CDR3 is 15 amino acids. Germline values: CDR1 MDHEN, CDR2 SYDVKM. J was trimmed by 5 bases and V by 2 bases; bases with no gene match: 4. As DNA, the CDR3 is TGTGCCAGCAGTTTAAGACAGGGGGTCAGAAACACCATATATTTT. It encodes CASSLRQGVRNTIYF.

CDR3 nucleotide sequence: TGTGCCAGCAGCCTGGGGACTAGCGGGGCGTATAATGAGCAGTTCTTC. It translates to CASSLGTSGAYNEQFF. V gene TRBV4-2 combines with J gene TRBJ2-1; TRBD2 matches 13 bases. The V gene's germline CDR1 is LGHNA and CDR2 YNFKEQ. V shed 4 bases, J shed 7 bases, and the junction held 7 bases outside the gene matches. The CDR3 consists of 16 residues.

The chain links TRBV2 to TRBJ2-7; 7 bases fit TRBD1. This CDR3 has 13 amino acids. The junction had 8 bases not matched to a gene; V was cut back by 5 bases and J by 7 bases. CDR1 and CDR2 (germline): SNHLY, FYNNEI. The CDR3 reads CASSSDRVGEQYF. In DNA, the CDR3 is TGTGCCAGCAGTTCCGACAGGGTTGGTGAGCAGTACTTC.

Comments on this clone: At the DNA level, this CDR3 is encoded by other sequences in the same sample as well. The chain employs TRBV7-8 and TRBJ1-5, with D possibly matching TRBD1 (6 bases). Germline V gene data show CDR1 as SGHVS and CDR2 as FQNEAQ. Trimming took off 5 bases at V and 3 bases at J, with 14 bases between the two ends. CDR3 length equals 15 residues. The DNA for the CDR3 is TGTGCCAGCAGCCCCGAGGACAGCTCCAATCAGCCCCAGCATTTT. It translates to CASSPEDSSNQPQHF.

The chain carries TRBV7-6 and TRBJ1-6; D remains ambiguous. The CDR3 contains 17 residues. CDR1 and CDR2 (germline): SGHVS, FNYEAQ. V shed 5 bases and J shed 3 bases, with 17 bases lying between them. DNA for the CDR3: TGTGCCAGCAGCAATAATCCCCCAGGAAACTATAATTCACCCCTCCACTTT. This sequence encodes CASSNNPPGNYNSPLHF.

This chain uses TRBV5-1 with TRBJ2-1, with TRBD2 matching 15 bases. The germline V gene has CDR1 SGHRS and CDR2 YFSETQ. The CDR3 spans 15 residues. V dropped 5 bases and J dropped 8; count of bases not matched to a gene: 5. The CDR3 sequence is CASRIGTSGGYEQFF. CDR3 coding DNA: TGCGCCAGCAGAATCGGGACTAGCGGGGGGTATGAGCAGTTCTTC.

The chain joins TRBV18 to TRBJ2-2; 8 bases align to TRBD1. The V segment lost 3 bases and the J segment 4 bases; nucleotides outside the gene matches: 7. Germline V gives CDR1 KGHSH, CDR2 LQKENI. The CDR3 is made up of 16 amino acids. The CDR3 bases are TGTGCCAGCTCACCCCTCGGACAGGGAGGCACCGGGGAGCTGTTTTTT. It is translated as CASSPLGQGGTGELFF.

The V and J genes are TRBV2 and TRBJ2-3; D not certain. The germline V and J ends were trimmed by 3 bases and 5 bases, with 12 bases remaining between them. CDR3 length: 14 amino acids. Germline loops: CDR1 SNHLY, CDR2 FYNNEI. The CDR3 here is CASSELEAGDTQYF. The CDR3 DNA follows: TGTGCCAGCAGTGAGCTAGAGGCCGGAGATACGCAGTATTTT.

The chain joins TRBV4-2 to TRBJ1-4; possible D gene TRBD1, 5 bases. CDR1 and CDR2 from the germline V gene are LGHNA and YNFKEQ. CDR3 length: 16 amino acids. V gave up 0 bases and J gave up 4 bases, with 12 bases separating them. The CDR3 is CASSQEGSGGNEKLFF. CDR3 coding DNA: TGTGCCAGCAGCCAAGAGGGGTCGGGGGGTAATGAAAAACTGTTTTTT.

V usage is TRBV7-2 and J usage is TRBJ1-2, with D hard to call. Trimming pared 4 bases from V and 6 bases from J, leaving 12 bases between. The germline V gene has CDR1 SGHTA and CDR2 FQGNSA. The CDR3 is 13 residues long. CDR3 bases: TGTGCCAGCAGCTACGGTTTAATGGATGGCTACACCTTC. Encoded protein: CASSYGLMDGYTF.

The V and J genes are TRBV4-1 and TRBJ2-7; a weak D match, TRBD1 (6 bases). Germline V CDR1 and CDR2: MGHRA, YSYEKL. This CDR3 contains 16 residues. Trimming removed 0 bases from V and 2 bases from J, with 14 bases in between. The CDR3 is CASSQDLDRSTYEQYF. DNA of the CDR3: TGCGCCAGCAGCCAAGATTTAGACAGGAGTACCTACGAGCAGTACTTC.

CDR3 residues: CASSSFAASTDTQYF. The CDR3 bases are TGCGCCAGCAGTTCGTTTGCGGCCTCCACAGATACGCAGTATTTT. The V call is TRBV5-1, the J call TRBJ2-3; the D is unclear. This CDR3 region has 15 residues. CDR1 SGHRS and CDR2 YFSETQ come from the germline V gene. Between the trimmed V and J ends, which lost 5 bases and 2 bases, there was a span of 15 bases.

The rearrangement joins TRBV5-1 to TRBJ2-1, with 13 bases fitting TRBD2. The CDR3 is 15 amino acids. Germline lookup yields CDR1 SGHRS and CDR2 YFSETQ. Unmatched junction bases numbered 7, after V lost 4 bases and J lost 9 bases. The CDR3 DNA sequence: TGCGCCAGCAGCAGACTAGCGGGGGGCCAGGGTGAGCAGTTCTTC. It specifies CASSRLAGGQGEQFF.

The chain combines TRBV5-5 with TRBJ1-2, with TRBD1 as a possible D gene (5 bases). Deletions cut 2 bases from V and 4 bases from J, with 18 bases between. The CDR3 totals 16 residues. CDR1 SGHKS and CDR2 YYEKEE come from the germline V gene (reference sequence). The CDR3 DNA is TGTGCCAGCAGCTTTCGAGAACAGGAGGGGCTCTATGGCTACACCTTC. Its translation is CASSFREQEGLYGYTF.

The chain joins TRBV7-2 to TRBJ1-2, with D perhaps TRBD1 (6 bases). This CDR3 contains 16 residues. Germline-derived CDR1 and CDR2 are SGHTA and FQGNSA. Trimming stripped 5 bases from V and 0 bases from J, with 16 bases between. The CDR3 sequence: CASSPGGAGANYGYTF. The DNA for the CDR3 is TGTGCCAGCAGCCCGGGTGGGGCAGGGGCTAACTATGGCTACACCTTC.

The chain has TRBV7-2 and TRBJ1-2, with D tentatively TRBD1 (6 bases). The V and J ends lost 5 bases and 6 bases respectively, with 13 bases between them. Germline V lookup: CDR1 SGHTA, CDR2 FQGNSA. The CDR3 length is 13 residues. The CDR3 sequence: CASSKRAGDGYTF. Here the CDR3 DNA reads TGTGCCAGCAGCAAAAGGGCAGGGGATGGCTACACCTTC.

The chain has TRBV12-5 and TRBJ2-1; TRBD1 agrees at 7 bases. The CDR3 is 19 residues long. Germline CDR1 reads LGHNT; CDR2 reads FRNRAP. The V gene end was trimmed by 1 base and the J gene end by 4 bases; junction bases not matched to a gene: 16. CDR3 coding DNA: TGTGCTAGTGGTTTGGGCGGAATAAGCCGGGACAGAGGTTACAATGAGCAGTTCTTC. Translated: CASGLGGISRDRGYNEQFF.

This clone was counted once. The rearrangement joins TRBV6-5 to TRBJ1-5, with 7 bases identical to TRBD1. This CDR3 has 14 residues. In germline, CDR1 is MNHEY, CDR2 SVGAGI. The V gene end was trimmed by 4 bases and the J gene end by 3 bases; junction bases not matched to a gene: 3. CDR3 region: CASSFDRANQPQHF. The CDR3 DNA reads TGTGCCAGCAGTTTCGACAGGGCCAATCAGCCCCAGCATTTT.

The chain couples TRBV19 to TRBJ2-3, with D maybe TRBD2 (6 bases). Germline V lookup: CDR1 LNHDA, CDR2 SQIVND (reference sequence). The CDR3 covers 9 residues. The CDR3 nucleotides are TGTGGGGGGGAAGATACGCAGTATTTT. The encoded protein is CGGEDTQYF.

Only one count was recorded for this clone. The CDR3 bases are TGTGCCTGGACAGGGTACTCTGGAAACACCATATATTTT. It specifies CAWTGYSGNTIYF. V is TRBV30 and J is TRBJ1-3; a weak D match, TRBD1 (5 bases). Deletions cut 4 bases from V and 0 bases from J, with 7 bases between. The CDR3 length is 13 residues. Looked up from germline, CDR1 is GTSNPN and CDR2 is SVGIG (reference sequence).

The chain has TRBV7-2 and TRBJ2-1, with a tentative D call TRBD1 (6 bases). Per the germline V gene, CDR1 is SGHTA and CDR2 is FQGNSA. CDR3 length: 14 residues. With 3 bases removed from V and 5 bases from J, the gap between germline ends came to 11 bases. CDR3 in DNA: TGTGCCAGCAGCTTGATCGCAGGGGACAATGAGCAGTTCTTC. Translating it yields CASSLIAGDNEQFF.

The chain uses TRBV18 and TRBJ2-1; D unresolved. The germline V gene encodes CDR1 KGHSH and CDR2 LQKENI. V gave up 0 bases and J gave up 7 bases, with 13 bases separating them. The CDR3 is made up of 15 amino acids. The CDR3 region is CASSPPNRVGNEQFF. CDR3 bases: TGTGCCAGCTCACCACCTAACCGGGTTGGGAATGAGCAGTTCTTC.

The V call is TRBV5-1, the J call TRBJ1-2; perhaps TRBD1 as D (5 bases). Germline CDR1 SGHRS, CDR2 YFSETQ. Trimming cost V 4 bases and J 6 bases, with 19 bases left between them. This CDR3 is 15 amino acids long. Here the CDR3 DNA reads TGCGCCAGCAGCCGCTCTCTCGGGGGACTGGATGGCTACACCTTC. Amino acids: CASSRSLGGLDGYTF.